The 22 T cell receptor beta chains listed next were all sequenced from one sample in a study of blood T cell repertoires in COVID-19. Sequencing used immunoSEQ multiplex PCR; TCRdb keeps in-frame clones, though not all of them. Here the sample spans around 120,000 clones, approximately 90% being singletons. The sample consisted of peripheral blood. Every receptor here comes from a human donor in a cohort sampled during active COVID-19.

The chain is built from TRBV2 and TRBJ1-3; D gene ambiguous. CDR1 is SNHLY and CDR2 is FYNNEI in the germline V gene. V lost 7 bases, J lost 0 bases, and 16 bases lay in between. The CDR3 has 16 amino acids. CDR3 protein: CASMGRRGYSGNTIYF. In nucleotides, the CDR3 is TGTGCCAGCATGGGAAGGCGAGGGTACTCTGGAAACACCATATATTTT. Full variable domain (missing parts from reference TRBV2 and TRBJ1-3): EPEVTQTPSHQVTQMGQEVILRCVPISNHLYFYWYRQILGQKVEFLVSFYNNEISEKSEIFDDQFSVERPDGSNFTLKIRSTKLEDSAMYFCASMGRRGYSGNTIYFGEGSWLTVV.

The CDR3 is CASSSQTSGSGETQYF. The CDR3 coding sequence is TGTGCCAGCAGTTCCCAGACTAGCGGGAGTGGAGAGACCCAGTACTTC. The rearrangement links TRBV28 to TRBJ2-5, with TRBD2 matching 12 bases. The J segment lost 4 bases and the V segment lost 4 bases, leaving 7 bases of the junction unmatched. Germline V gene data show CDR1 as MDHEN and CDR2 as SYDVKM. This CDR3 has 16 residues.

The rearrangement links TRBV27 to TRBJ1-5; 12 positions match TRBD1. CDR1 is MNHEY and CDR2 is SMNVEV in the germline V gene (reference sequence). The CDR3 covers 20 residues. The V gene end was trimmed by 6 bases and the J gene end by 0 bases; junction bases not matched to a gene: 15. Here the CDR3 reads CASRPIKEGQGALSNQPQHF. In DNA form, the CDR3 reads TGTGCCAGCAGACCAATAAAGGAGGGACAGGGGGCCCTTAGCAATCAGCCCCAGCATTTT.

The chain uses TRBV5-1 and TRBJ1-1, with D unresolved. The CDR3 totals 13 residues. Trimming cost V 1 base and J 3 bases, with 7 bases left between them. CDR1 SGHRS and CDR2 YFSETQ come from the germline V gene. CDR3 sequence reads: CASSLWEDTEAFF. The CDR3 DNA reads TGCGCCAGCAGCTTGTGGGAGGACACTGAAGCTTTCTTT.

V and J are TRBV28 and TRBJ1-2, with D tentatively TRBD1 (5 bases). The CDR3 length is 13 residues. Germline V CDR1 and CDR2: MDHEN, SYDVKM. V lost 7 bases to trimming and J lost 8 bases, with 17 bases between them. This CDR3 reads CASTLGRAGGYTF. In DNA, the CDR3 is TGTGCCAGCACCCTCGGCAGGGCGGGAGGCTACACCTTC.

This clone was recorded a few times. V gene TRBV19 combines with J gene TRBJ1-5; 11 bases align to TRBD1. V trimming: 6 bases; J trimming: 3 bases; junction bases outside the gene matches: 4. CDR3 size: 15 residues. From germline, CDR1 is LNHDA and CDR2 SQIVND (reference sequence). This CDR3 is CASRRTGGNNQPQHF. The DNA for the CDR3 is TGTGCCAGTAGAAGGACAGGGGGCAACAATCAGCCCCAGCATTTT.

This sequence joins TRBV7-9 and TRBJ2-7, with D possibly matching TRBD2 (7 bases). V dropped 6 bases and J dropped 0 bases, with 21 bases sitting between them. The germline gives CDR1 SEHNR, CDR2 FQNEAQ (reference sequence). The CDR3 length is 17 residues. The CDR3 loop is CASSNRAGASLSYEQYF. The CDR3 DNA is TGTGCCAGCAGTAATAGGGCGGGGGCATCCCTCTCCTACGAGCAGTACTTC. Complete variable domain (other parts from reference TRBV7-9 and TRBJ2-7): DTGVSQNPRHKITKRGQNVTFRCDPISEHNRLYWYRQTLGQGPEFLTYFQNEAQLEKSRLLSDRFSAERPKGSFSTLEIQRTEQGDSAMYLCASSNRAGASLSYEQYFGPGTRLTVT.

CDR3 coding DNA: TGTGCCAGCAGTTTATATGAGGGGGATGGAAAGTACTTC. Translated: CASSLYEGDGKYF. The chain recombines TRBV12-3 or TRBV12-4 with TRBJ2-7; D is possibly TRBD1 (6 bases). V was pared by 2 bases and J by 11 bases, with 16 bases between. CDR3 length: 13 amino acids.

The chain employs TRBV7-6 and TRBJ1-2, with D unclear. The germline V and J ends were trimmed by 2 bases and 2 bases, with 9 bases remaining between them. This CDR3 is 14 amino acids long. Germline V gene data show CDR1 as SGHVS and CDR2 as FNYEAQ. CDR3 coding DNA: TGTGCCAGCAGCTTATTGGCAGGAAACTATGGCTACACCTTC. It specifies CASSLLAGNYGYTF. Together with reference TRBV7-6 and TRBJ1-2, the CDR3 gives the full variable domain: GAGVSQSPRYKVTKRGQDVALRCDPISGHVSLYWYRQALGQGPEFLTYFNYEAQQDKSGLPNDRFSAERPEGSISTLTIQRTEQRDSAMYRCASSLLAGNYGYTFGSGTRLTVV.

This clone appeared once. The chain has TRBV10-2 and TRBJ2-2; 7 nucleotides align to TRBD2. CDR1 and CDR2 (germline): WSHSY, SAAADI. The J segment lost 5 bases and the V segment lost 4 bases, leaving 4 bases of the junction unmatched. The CDR3 covers 14 residues. This CDR3 reads CASSVTGGTGELFF. CDR3 coding DNA: TGCGCCAGCAGTGTAACGGGGGGTACCGGGGAGCTGTTTTTT.

The chain links TRBV2 to TRBJ1-2; the D is unclear. Germline CDR1 SNHLY, CDR2 FYNNEI. The CDR3 has 13 residues. V was shortened by 8 bases and J by 0 bases, with 10 bases between the two germline ends. The CDR3 protein is CASCPRANYGYTF. The CDR3, as DNA: TGTGCCAGCTGTCCGAGAGCTAACTATGGCTACACCTTC.

V is TRBV3-1 (or the pseudogene TRBV3-2) and J is TRBJ2-5, with D tentatively TRBD1 (6 bases). Trimming left V 2 bases short and J 6 bases short, with 13 bases between. The germline CDR1 and CDR2 sequences are LGHDT and YNNKEL (reference sequence). The CDR3 length is 14 residues. The CDR3 DNA reads TGTGCCAGCAGCCAAACCCCAGGGACAAAGACCCAGTACTTC. Its translation is CASSQTPGTKTQYF.

The chain joins TRBV24-1 to TRBJ1-6, with D possibly being TRBD1 (6 bases). The CDR3 runs to 13 residues. Trimming shortened V by 8 bases and J by 8 bases, and 12 bases separated the two germline ends. CDR1 and CDR2 (germline): KGHDR, SFDVKD. The CDR3 here is CATIPGEHSPLHF. CDR3 nucleotide sequence: TGTGCCACCATCCCAGGGGAACATTCACCCCTCCACTTT.

This clone was seen only a few times. The sample carries other DNA sequences with the same CDR3. The chain has TRBV7-9 and TRBJ2-3; D is unresolved. This CDR3 has 14 residues. CDR1 SEHNR and CDR2 FQNEAQ come from the germline V gene (reference sequence). Deletions cut 1 base from V and 2 bases from J, with 7 bases between. CDR3 loop: CASSLDRPTDTQYF. For the CDR3, the DNA is TGTGCCAGCAGCTTAGACAGACCCACAGATACGCAGTATTTT.

V is TRBV7-6 and J is TRBJ2-7, with TRBD1 identical over 9 bases. After removal of 6 bases from V and 3 bases from J, the junction contained 9 bases not matched to a gene. The V gene's germline CDR1 is SGHVS and CDR2 FNYEAQ. The CDR3 consists of 15 residues. CDR3 sequence reads: CASSQRQGVNYEQYF. The CDR3 DNA reads as TGTGCCAGCAGTCAACGACAGGGGGTAAACTACGAGCAGTACTTC.

The gene calls are TRBV10-3 and TRBJ1-2; D is uncertain. This CDR3 comprises 16 residues. V was cut by 0 bases and J by 0 bases, with 11 bases left in between. CDR1 ENHRY and CDR2 SYGVKD come from the germline V gene. CDR3 coding DNA: TGTGCCATCAGTGAGTCCGAGGGTACTTCTAACTATGGCTACACCTTC. It encodes CAISESEGTSNYGYTF.

The J gene is TRBJ2-1, the V gene TRBV5-6, with TRBD2 matching 10 bases. Germline V CDR1 and CDR2: SGHDT, YYEEEE. The CDR3 runs 15 residues. The J segment lost 6 bases and the V segment lost 4 bases, leaving 7 bases of the junction unmatched. The CDR3 coding sequence is TGTGCCAGCAGCCGCAGCGGGAGGGCCGGCAATGAGCAGTTCTTC. Protein sequence: CASSRSGRAGNEQFF.

The V call is TRBV7-6, the J call TRBJ2-3; 8 bases are shared with TRBD2. This CDR3 contains 17 residues. Germline V gene sequence: CDR1 SGHVS, CDR2 FNYEAQ. V was pared by 5 bases and J by 1 base, with 11 bases of the junction left unmatched. CDR3 sequence reads: CASSPDRTSRRTDTQYF. The CDR3 DNA follows: TGTGCCAGCAGCCCCGACCGGACTAGCAGACGCACAGATACGCAGTATTTT. Together with reference TRBV7-6 and TRBJ2-3, the CDR3 gives the full variable domain: GAGVSQSPRYKVTKRGQDVALRCDPISGHVSLYWYRQALGQGPEFLTYFNYEAQQDKSGLPNDRFSAERPEGSISTLTIQRTEQRDSAMYRCASSPDRTSRRTDTQYFGPGTRLTVL.

The chain has TRBV10-3 and TRBJ2-7, with a possible D match to TRBD2 (6 bases). The CDR3 has 15 amino acids. The germline V gene has CDR1 ENHRY and CDR2 SYGVKD. V dropped 6 bases and J dropped 1 base, with 16 bases sitting between them. The CDR3 sequence is CAIREFSGGSYEQYF. The CDR3 region has the DNA TGTGCCATCAGGGAATTTAGCGGAGGATCCTACGAGCAGTACTTC.

About this clone: Other DNA sequences in the same sample also yield this CDR3. This chain joins TRBV28 and TRBJ2-3; no reliable D call. The CDR3 contains 13 residues. CDR1 and CDR2 from the germline V gene are MDHEN and SYDVKM. The ends were cut back, 6 bases at V and 0 bases at J, with 7 bases in the middle. CDR3 nucleotides: TGTGCCAGCAGGGGCAGGAGCACAGATACGCAGTATTTT. It codes for CASRGRSTDTQYF.

The rearrangement joins TRBV5-6 to TRBJ1-5, with D perhaps matching TRBD1 (5 bases). Per germline, CDR1 SGHDT and CDR2 YYEEEE. V shed 4 bases and J shed 7 bases, with 27 bases lying between them. This CDR3 is built from 18 residues. CDR3 sequence (DNA): TGTGCCAGCAGCCCGGGGGGGTCGAAGCAGGGATTCGTACAGCCCCAGCATTTT. Its protein is CASSPGGSKQGFVQPQHF.

The chain carries TRBV7-6 and TRBJ2-3; 8 positions match TRBD2. Germline CDR1 reads SGHVS; CDR2 reads FNYEAQ. V shed 5 bases and J 1 base; nucleotides not matched to a gene: 8. This CDR3 is built from 16 residues. The CDR3: CASSPRLAWGTDTQYF. CDR3 nucleotides: TGTGCCAGCAGCCCGAGACTAGCGTGGGGCACAGATACGCAGTATTTT.